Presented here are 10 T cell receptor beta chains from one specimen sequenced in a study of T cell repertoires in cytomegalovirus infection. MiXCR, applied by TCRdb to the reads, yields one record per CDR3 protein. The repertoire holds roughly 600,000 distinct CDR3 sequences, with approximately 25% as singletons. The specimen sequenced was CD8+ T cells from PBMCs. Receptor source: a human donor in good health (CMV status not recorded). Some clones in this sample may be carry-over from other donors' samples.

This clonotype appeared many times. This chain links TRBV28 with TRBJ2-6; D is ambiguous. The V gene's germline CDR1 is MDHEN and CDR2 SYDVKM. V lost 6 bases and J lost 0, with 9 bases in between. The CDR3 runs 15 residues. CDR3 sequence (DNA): TGTGCCAGCAGCCTTACCCTCTCTGGGGCCAACGTCCTGACTTTC. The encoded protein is CASSLTLSGANVLTF.

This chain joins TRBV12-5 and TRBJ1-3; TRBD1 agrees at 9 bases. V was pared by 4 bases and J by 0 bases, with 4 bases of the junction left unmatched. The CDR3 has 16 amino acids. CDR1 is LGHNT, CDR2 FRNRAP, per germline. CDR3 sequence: CASGYTGGASGNTIYF. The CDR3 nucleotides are TGTGCTAGTGGTTATACAGGGGGCGCCTCTGGAAACACCATATATTTT.

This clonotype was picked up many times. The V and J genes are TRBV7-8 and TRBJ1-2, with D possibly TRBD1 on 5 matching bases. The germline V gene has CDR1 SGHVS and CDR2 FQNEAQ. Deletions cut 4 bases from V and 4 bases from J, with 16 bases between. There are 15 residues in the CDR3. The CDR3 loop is CASSSGNLFTYGYTF. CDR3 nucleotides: TGTGCCAGCAGCTCAGGGAATTTGTTCACCTATGGCTACACCTTC. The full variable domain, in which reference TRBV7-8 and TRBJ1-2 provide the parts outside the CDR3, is GAGVSQSPRYKVAKRGQDVALRCDPISGHVSLFWYQQALGQGPEFLTYFQNEAQLDKSGLPSDRFFAERPEGSVSTLKIQRTQQEDSAVYLCASSSGNLFTYGYTFGSGTRLTVV.

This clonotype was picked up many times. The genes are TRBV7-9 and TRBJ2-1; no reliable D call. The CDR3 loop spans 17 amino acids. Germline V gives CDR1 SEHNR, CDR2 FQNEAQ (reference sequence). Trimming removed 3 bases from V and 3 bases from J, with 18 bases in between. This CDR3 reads CASSFPRSGKNYNEQFF. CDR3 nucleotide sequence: TGTGCCAGCAGCTTCCCCCGGTCTGGGAAAAACTACAATGAGCAGTTCTTC. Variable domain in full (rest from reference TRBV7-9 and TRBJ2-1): DTGVSQNPRHKITKRGQNVTFRCDPISEHNRLYWYRQTLGQGPEFLTYFQNEAQLEKSRLLSDRFSAERPKGSFSTLEIQRTEQGDSAMYLCASSFPRSGKNYNEQFFGPGTRLTVL.

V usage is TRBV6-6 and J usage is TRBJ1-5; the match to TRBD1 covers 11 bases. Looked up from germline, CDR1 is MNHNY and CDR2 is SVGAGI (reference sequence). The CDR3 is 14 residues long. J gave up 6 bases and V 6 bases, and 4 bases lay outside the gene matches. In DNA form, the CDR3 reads TGTGCCAGCAGGGACAGGGGGCGCGGTCAGCCCCAGCATTTT. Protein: CASRDRGRGQPQHF.

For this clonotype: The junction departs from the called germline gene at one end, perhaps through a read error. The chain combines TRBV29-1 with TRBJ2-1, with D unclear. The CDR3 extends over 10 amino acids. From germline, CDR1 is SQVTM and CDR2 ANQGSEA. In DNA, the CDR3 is TGCAGCGTTGAGTCTTCCAATAGAATCTTC. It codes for CSVESSNRIF.

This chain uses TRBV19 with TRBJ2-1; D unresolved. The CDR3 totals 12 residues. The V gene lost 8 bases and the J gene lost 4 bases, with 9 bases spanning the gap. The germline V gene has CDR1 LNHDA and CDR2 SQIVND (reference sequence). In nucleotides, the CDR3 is TGTGCCAGTGAGGCTGCTTACAATGAGCAGTTCTTC. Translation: CASEAAYNEQFF.

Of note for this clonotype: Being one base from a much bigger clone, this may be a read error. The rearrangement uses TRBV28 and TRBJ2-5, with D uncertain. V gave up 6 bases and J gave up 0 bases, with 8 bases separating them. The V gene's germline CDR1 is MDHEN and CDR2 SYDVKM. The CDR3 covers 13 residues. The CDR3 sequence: CASRIGNQETQYF. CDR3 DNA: TGTGCCAGCAGAATAGGTAACCAAGAGACCCAGTACTTC.

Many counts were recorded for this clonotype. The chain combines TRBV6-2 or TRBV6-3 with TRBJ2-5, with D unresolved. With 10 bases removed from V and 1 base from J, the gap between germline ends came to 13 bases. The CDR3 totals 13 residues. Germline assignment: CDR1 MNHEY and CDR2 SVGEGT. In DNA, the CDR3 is TGTGCCATCCGCACTACACGCCAAGAGACCCAGTACTTC. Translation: CAIRTTRQETQYF.

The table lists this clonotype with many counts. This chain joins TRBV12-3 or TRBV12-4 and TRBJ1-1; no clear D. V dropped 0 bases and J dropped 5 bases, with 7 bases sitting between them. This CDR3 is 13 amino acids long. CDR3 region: CASSLAIGTEAFF. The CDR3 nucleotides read TGTGCCAGCAGTTTAGCCATCGGAACTGAAGCTTTCTTT.